The rows below give T cell receptor beta chains drawn from one sample of a study of T-cell memory formation after mild COVID-19. In TCRdb, the 5' RACE reads were re-called with MiXCR into one record per CDR3 protein. The profile shows 450,000 or so distinct CDR3 sequences, around 27% of them singletons. Sequenced sample: PBMCs or a T cell subset sorted from them (not recorded which). The receptors come from an adult woman who had mild COVID-19 (a few samples of this study predate the infection). Cell type and time point are not known. The CDR3 runs from the conserved cysteine through the conserved F or W. Fields, in order: V gene, J gene, clone size, D gene, CDR3 protein, CDR3 DNA. D genes are given only for firm matches. Part of the rows lack a size; the others show once, few, many or a class for expanded clones.

TRBV5-1,TRBJ2-3,many,TRBD2,CASSLTSGNTDTQYF,TGCGCCAGCAGCTTGACTAGCGGAAACACAGATACGCAGTATTTT
TRBV7-9,TRBJ2-5,few,-,CASGITETQYF,TGTGCCAGTGGGATTACGGAGACCCAGTACTTC
TRBV12-3/TRBV12-4,TRBJ2-7,-,-,CASSSTEGGPHRYF,TGTGCCAGCAGTTCGACGGAGGGGGGCCCTCATCGGTACTTC
TRBV18,TRBJ2-1,-,TRBD2,CASSPERERRGAGYNEQFF,TGTGCCAGCTCACCGGAGCGGGAGAGGCGGGGGGCAGGTTACAATGAGCAGTTCTTC
TRBV6-2/TRBV6-3,TRBJ2-7,-,-,CASSLGLISNLWYF,TGTGCCAGCAGTTTGGGATTGATCTCCAACTTGTGGTACTTC
TRBV7-6,TRBJ1-4,-,-,CASSRNAATNEKLFF,TGTGCCAGCAGCCGCAACGCGGCAACTAATGAAAAACTGTTTTTT
TRBV6-2/TRBV6-3,TRBJ2-5,-,-,CASSSGSSFRETQYF,TGTGCCAGCAGTTCCGGGTCTAGCTTTAGGGAGACCCAGTACTTC
TRBV7-3,TRBJ2-7,few,-,CASSSGPGEQYF,TGTGCCAGCAGCTCAGGTCCTGGCGAGCAGTACTTC
TRBV12-3/TRBV12-4,TRBJ1-2,few,-,CASSRDPYGSNYGYTF,TGTGCCAGCAGCCGGGACCCTTATGGATCTAACTATGGCTACACCTTC
TRBV7-2,TRBJ2-7,few,TRBD2,CASSLVGVGGSYEQYF,TGTGCCAGCAGCTTAGTTGGAGTGGGAGGGTCCTACGAGCAGTACTTC
TRBV6-5,TRBJ1-1,-,-,CASSYSWNGGVEAFF,TGTGCCAGCAGTTACTCTTGGAACGGGGGCGTTGAAGCTTTCTTT
TRBV30,TRBJ1-1,-,-,CAWTGGGIGAFF,TGTGCCTGGACCGGAGGGGGAATTGGAGCTTTCTTT
TRBV20-1,TRBJ2-5,many,TRBD1,CSAGDRVNKETQYF,TGCAGTGCTGGGGACAGGGTCAATAAAGAGACCCAGTACTTC
TRBV20-1,TRBJ2-1,-,TRBD1,CSARDRGQGRSNEQFF,TGCAGTGCTAGAGATCGAGGACAGGGGCGGTCAAATGAGCAGTTCTTC
TRBV12-3/TRBV12-4,TRBJ2-3,-,TRBD2,CASSLPGLSSGGRTDTQYF,TGTGCCAGCAGTTTACCCGGATTGTCTAGCGGGGGACGAACAGATACGCAGTATTTT
TRBV5-1,TRBJ2-6,many,-,CASSLGQPGPNVLTF,TGCGCCAGCAGCTTGGGACAACCTGGACCCAACGTCCTGACTTTC
TRBV13,TRBJ1-1,-,TRBD1,CASSLRQGARAFF,TGTGCCAGCAGCTTAAGGCAGGGGGCTAGGGCTTTCTTT
TRBV12-3/TRBV12-4,TRBJ2-7,-,-,CASSRGMRVEGEQYF,TGTGCCAGCAGCCGAGGGATGCGGGTTGAGGGCGAGCAGTACTTC
TRBV4-1,TRBJ2-7,few,-,CASSGSWESSYEQYF,TGCGCCAGCAGCGGGAGTTGGGAATCGTCCTACGAGCAGTACTTC
TRBV11-3,TRBJ2-1,-,TRBD2,CASSPGLAGRGLYNEQFF,TGTGCCAGCAGCCCGGGACTAGCGGGAAGAGGACTCTACAATGAGCAGTTCTTC
TRBV4-2,TRBJ2-2,-,TRBD2,CASSQVSGLAGGNGELFF,TGTGCCAGCAGCCAAGTTTCGGGGTTAGCGGGAGGTAACGGGGAGCTGTTTTTT
TRBV20-1,TRBJ2-3,few,TRBD2,CSAKSGGASDTQYF,TGCAGTGCCAAGAGCGGGGGGGCTTCAGATACGCAGTATTTT
TRBV5-5,TRBJ1-3,many,-,CASHRESGNTIYF,TGTGCCAGCCACAGGGAGTCTGGAAACACCATATATTTT
TRBV12-3/TRBV12-4,TRBJ2-3,few,TRBD1,CASSISGGVTDTQYF,TGTGCCAGCAGTATCTCAGGGGGCGTGACAGATACGCAGTATTTT
TRBV7-9,TRBJ2-7,once,TRBD1,CASRGQEYEQYF,TGTGCCAGCAGGGGACAGGAGTACGAGCAGTACTTC
TRBV5-4,TRBJ2-1,-,TRBD1,CASSLTTGMVNEQFF,TGTGCCAGCAGCCTAACGACAGGGATGGTCAATGAGCAGTTCTTC
TRBV6-2/TRBV6-3,TRBJ2-7,few,-,CASSYSRRYEQYF,TGTGCCAGCAGTTACTCGAGACGGTACGAGCAGTACTTC
TRBV2,TRBJ2-5,few,-,CASSEERQLIQETQYF,TGTGCCAGCAGTGAAGAGCGCCAGCTGATCCAAGAGACCCAGTACTTC